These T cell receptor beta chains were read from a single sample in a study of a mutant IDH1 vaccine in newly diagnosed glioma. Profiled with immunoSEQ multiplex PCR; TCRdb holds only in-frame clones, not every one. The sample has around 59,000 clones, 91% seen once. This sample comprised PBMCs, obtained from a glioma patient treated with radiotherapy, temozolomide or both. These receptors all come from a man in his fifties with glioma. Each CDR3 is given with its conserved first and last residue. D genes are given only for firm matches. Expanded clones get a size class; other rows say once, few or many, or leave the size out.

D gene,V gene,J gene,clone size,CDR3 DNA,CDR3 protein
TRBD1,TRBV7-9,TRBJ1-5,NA,TGTGCCAGCAGCTTATCTTTTGGAGGAGACAGGGGTCAGCCCCAGCATTTT,CASSLSFGGDRGQPQHF
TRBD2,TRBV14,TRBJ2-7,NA,TGTGCCAGCAGCCGTTCCGGGACTAGCAGAGGCTACGAGCAGTACTTC,CASSRSGTSRGYEQYF
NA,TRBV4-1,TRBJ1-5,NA,TGCGCCAGCAGCCAAGTGTCGGATAGCAATCAGCCCCAGCATTTT,CASSQVSDSNQPQHF
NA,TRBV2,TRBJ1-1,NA,TGTGCCAGTTACAGCCTTTCGACCCATGAAGCTTTCTTT,CASYSLSTHEAFF
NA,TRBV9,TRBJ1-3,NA,TGTGCCAGCAGCGTAGCTGTGGGGTCCTCTGGAAACACCATATATTTT,CASSVAVGSSGNTIYF
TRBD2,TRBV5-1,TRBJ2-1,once,TGCGCCAGCAGCCAACCCCGACTAGCGGAGGACTACAGTGAGCAGTTCTTC,CASSQPRLAEDYSEQFF
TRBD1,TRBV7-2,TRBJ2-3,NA,TGTGCCAGCAGCTTTATACCCGGACAGGGCACAGATACGCAGTATTTT,CASSFIPGQGTDTQYF
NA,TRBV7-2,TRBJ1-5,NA,TGTGCCAGCAGCTTATACAGTAGCAATCAGCCCCAGCATTTT,CASSLYSSNQPQHF
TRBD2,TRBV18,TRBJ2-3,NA,TGTGCCAGCTCACCACCTAGCGGGGGGGACCCCGCAGATACGCAGTATTTT,CASSPPSGGDPADTQYF
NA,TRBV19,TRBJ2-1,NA,TGTGCCAGTGTACCTGGACAGTATAGACCGGGTGAGCAGTTCTTC,CASVPGQYRPGEQFF
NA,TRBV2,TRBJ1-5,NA,TGTGCCAGCAGCGGGGTTAGGGGCAGCAATCAGCCCCAGCATTTT,CASSGVRGSNQPQHF
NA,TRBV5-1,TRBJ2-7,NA,TGCGCCAGCAGCTTGGGAGTAGTCTACGAGCAGTACTTC,CASSLGVVYEQYF
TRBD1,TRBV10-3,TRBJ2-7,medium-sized,TGTGCCATCAGTGACAGGGACAGGGACTCCTACGAGCAGTACTTC,CAISDRDRDSYEQYF
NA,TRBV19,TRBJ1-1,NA,TGTGCCAGTAGTATAGGGGGGGCTGAGACTGAAGCTTTCTTT,CASSIGGAETEAFF
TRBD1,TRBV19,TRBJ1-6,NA,TGTGCCAGTAGCTACAGGGGTCCCAATTCACCCCTCCACTTT,CASSYRGPNSPLHF
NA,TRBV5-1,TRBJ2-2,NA,TGCGCCAGCAGCTTTTTCCAGACCGGACTCTCGAACACCGGGGAGCTGTTTTTT,CASSFFQTGLSNTGELFF
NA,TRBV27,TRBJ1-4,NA,TGTGCCAGCAGCAAAACAGGTTTCAACGAAAAACTGTTTTTT,CASSKTGFNEKLFF
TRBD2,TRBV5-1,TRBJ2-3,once,TGCGCCAGCAGCCGACTCGCGGGAGGGATCTTGGTAGATACGCAGTATTTT,CASSRLAGGILVDTQYF
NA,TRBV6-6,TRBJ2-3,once,TGTGCCAGCAGCCCCCGCACAGATACGCAGTATTTT,CASSPRTDTQYF
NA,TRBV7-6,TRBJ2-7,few,TGTGCCAGCAGCCCTGCGACAGGTACCTACGAGCAGTACTTC,CASSPATGTYEQYF
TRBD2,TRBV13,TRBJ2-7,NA,TGTGCCAGCAGCCTGGGGACTAGCGGGGGGGTCTACGAGCAGTACTTC,CASSLGTSGGVYEQYF
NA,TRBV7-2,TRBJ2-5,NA,TGTGCCAGCAGCACCGGCGTCCTTTCTAGGGAGACCCAGTACTTC,CASSTGVLSRETQYF
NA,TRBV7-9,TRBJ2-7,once,TGTGCCAGCAGCTTAGACACCTCCTACGAGCAGTACTTC,CASSLDTSYEQYF
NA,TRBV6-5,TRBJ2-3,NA,TGTGCCAGCAGCCGGACACACATCACAGATACGCAGTATTTT,CASSRTHITDTQYF
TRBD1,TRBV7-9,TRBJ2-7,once,TGTGCCAGCAGCTCGGAGGACAGGGACCACGAGCAGTACTTC,CASSSEDRDHEQYF
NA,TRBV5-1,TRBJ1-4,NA,TGCGCCAGCAGCTTGGCTTCTGCTGCAACTAATGAAAAACTGTTTTTT,CASSLASAATNEKLFF
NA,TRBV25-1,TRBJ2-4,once,TGTGCCAGCAGTGCAGGCCACGGCATTCAGTACTTC,CASSAGHGIQYF
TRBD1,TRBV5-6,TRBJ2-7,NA,TGTGCCAGCAGCTTGCCTTCCGGGACAGGGTTGGGGCAGTACTTC,CASSLPSGTGLGQYF
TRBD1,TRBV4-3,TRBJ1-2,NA,TGCGCCAGCAGCCAAGGATTCACCGGGACAGGGAACTATGGCTACACCTTC,CASSQGFTGTGNYGYTF
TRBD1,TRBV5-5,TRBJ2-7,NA,TGTGCCAGCAGTAGAAACACAGGGGGACCCTACGAGCAGTACTTC,CASSRNTGGPYEQYF
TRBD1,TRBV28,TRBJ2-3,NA,TGTGCCAGCCAGACAGGGGGAACAGATACGCAGTATTTT,CASQTGGTDTQYF
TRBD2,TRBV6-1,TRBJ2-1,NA,TGTGCCAGCTGGACTAGCGAGTCCCACAATGAGCAGTTCTTC,CASWTSESHNEQFF
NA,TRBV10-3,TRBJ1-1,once,TGTGCCATCAGTCAGACGGTGAACACTGAAGCTTTCTTT,CAISQTVNTEAFF
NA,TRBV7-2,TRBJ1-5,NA,TGTGCCAGCAGCTTAGTAGGGGGCAATCAGCCCCAGCATTTT,CASSLVGGNQPQHF
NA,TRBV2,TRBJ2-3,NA,TGTGCCAGCAGTTCCTGGACTAGCACAGATACGCAGTATTTT,CASSSWTSTDTQYF
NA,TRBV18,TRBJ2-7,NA,TGTGCCAGCTCACCAATGGGGGCCCACGAGCAGTACTTC,CASSPMGAHEQYF
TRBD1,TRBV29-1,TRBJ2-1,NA,TGCAGCGCCTCGGGGAGGACAGGGGCAAGGTTCTTC,CSASGRTGARFF
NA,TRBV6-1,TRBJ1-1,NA,TGTGCCAGCAGTGATATCCAGGGCAGCGGTTCGGGAACTGAAGCTTTCTTT,CASSDIQGSGSGTEAFF
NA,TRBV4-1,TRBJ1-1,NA,TGCGCCAGCAGCCAAGAGTTTACAGTGAACACTGAAGCTTTCTTT,CASSQEFTVNTEAFF
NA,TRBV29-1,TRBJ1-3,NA,TGCAGCGTGAACGTAGTCTCTGGAAACACCATATATTTT,CSVNVVSGNTIYF
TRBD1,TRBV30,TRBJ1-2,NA,TGTGCCTGGACTAGGACAGGGCACAACTATGGCTACACCTTC,CAWTRTGHNYGYTF
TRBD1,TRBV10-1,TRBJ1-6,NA,TGCGCCAGCAGTGAAGGACAGGCAAATTCACCCCTCCACTTT,CASSEGQANSPLHF
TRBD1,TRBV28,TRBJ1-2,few,TGTGCCAGCAGTTCAAAACGGGGGGACAGGGGTATTCCCTATGGCCGCTATGGCTACACCTTC,CASSSKRGDRGIPYGRYGYTF
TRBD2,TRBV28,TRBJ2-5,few,TGTGCCAGCAGTCCTCACCGAACCCGACTAGCGGGAGCTCAAGAGACCCAGTACTTC,CASSPHRTRLAGAQETQYF
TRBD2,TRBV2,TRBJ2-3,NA,TGTGCCAGCAAGGGGCGGGAGGTCACAGATACGCAGTATTTT,CASKGREVTDTQYF
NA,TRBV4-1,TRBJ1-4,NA,TGCGCCAGCAGCTCCGGCACAACTAATGAAAAACTGTTTTTT,CASSSGTTNEKLFF
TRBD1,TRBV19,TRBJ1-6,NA,TGTGCCAGTAGTACTGGGACAGGAAATTCACCCCTCCACTTT,CASSTGTGNSPLHF
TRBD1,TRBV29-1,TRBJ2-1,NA,TGCAGCGCCCTCGGGACAGGGGTAGTTGAGCAGTTCTTC,CSALGTGVVEQFF
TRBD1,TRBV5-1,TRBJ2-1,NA,TGCGCCAGCGCCTTGGGACAGGGTAACAATGAGCAGTTCTTC,CASALGQGNNEQFF
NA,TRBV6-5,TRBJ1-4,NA,TGTGCCAGCAGTTACTGGAGGGAAAATGAAAAACTGTTTTTT,CASSYWRENEKLFF
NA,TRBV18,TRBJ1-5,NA,TGTGCCAGCTCACCAGCGACAAACAGAAATCAGCCCCAGCATTTT,CASSPATNRNQPQHF
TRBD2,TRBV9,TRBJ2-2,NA,TGTGCCAGCAGCGTTCTAGCGGGAGGGGTCGGGGAGCTGTTTTTT,CASSVLAGGVGELFF
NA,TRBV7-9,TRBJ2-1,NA,TGTGCCAGCAGCGGACCCCGGGGAGGGGGGAATGAGCAGTTCTTC,CASSGPRGGGNEQFF
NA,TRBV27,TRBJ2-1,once,TGTGCCAGCAGTTTTAATAGGATGGAGCAGTTCTTC,CASSFNRMEQFF
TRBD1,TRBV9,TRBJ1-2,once,TGTGCCAGCAGCGCCGCAAGGGGACAGGGATTAAGTTACGGCTACACCTTC,CASSAARGQGLSYGYTF
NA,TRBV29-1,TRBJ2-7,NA,TGCAGCGTTCTGGGCGACGAGCAGTACTTC,CSVLGDEQYF
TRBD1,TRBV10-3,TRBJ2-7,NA,TGTGCCATCAGTGTCGGAACAGGGGGCTCCTACGAGCAGTACTTC,CAISVGTGGSYEQYF
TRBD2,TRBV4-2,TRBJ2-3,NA,TGTGCCAGCAGCCATACCACTAGCGGCCAGGGCACAGATACGCAGTATTTT,CASSHTTSGQGTDTQYF
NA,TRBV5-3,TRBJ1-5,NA,TGTGCCAGAAGCAGGGGGTATAGCAATCAGCCCCAGCATTTT,CARSRGYSNQPQHF
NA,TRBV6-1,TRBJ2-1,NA,TGTGCCTGTAACTCAAATGAGCAGTTCTTC,CACNSNEQFF